This T cell receptor (beta chain) was observed in a study of OX40 agonist ivuxolimab in advanced cancers. Generated by immunoSEQ multiplex PCR, the TCRdb table keeps only in-frame clones and is missing some. The sample has 65,000 to 95,000 clones, roughly 86% seen once; the top ten hold about 6.9%. The CDR3 has 14 residues. Germline V gives CDR1 SGHTA, CDR2 FQGNSA. This clone was detected once. Its antigen remains unidentified. Study results and caveats: Expanded peripheral T cells had an undetermined antigen specificity.

Exclusion of a patient followed from autoimmune disease history or systemic immunosuppression. Cycle 7 day 1, cycle 4 day 1, and baseline were the timepoints at which blood was sampled. Sequenced material: CD4+ or CD8+ T cells sorted from blood, taken in a trial of the OX40 agonist ivuxolimab. This sequence joins TRBV7-2 and TRBJ2-5; TRBD2 is a possible D gene (6 bases). Matching the DNA end better, TRBJ2-7 makes the J call doubtful. The source of this sequence is an adult with an advanced solid tumor such as melanoma, head and neck, liver or kidney cancer. CDR3 DNA sequence: TGTGCCAGCAGCTTATCCGGGAGAGGGTACGAGCAGTACTTC. It specifies CASSLSGRGYEQYF.